This paragraph reports one TCR beta chain. Its antigen remains unidentified. From the 5' RACE reads, TCRdb called clonotypes with MiXCR, one entry per CDR3 protein. Of roughly 560,000 distinct CDR3 sequences in the sample, 20% are singletons; the top ten hold approximately 12%. The CDR3 length is 13 residues. V shed 6 bases, J shed 2 bases, and the junction held 3 bases outside the gene matches. Looked up from germline, CDR1 is ENHRY and CDR2 is SYGVKD. The data belong to a study of T-cell memory formation after mild COVID-19. Overall study results and limits: Clones that shrank (day 15 to 85) were balanced CD4/CD8, whereas later expanders leaned CD4+.

The sample was PBMCs or a T cell subset sorted from them (not recorded which). V and J are TRBV10-3 and TRBJ2-5; 7 bases align to TRBD2. The sequence came from an adult woman who had mild COVID-19 (a few samples of this study predate the infection). Cell type and time point are not known. The CDR3 region has the DNA TGTGCCATCAGAGGCGGGGGTCAAGAGACCCAGTACTTC. Translated, it gives CAIRGGGQETQYF.